These 10 T cell receptor beta chains came from one sample sequenced in a study of blood T cells in healthy people across ages. A second PCR, run for about 6 to 11 cycles, used a sample-barcoded 5' primer plus a J-beta primer mix. MiXCR, run by TCRdb on the 5' RACE reads, gives a single entry per CDR3 protein. The sample holds about a million distinct CDR3 sequences, roughly 50% seen once. Material: blood. Receptors originate from a man aged 30 to 45 in good health.

The rearrangement links TRBV27 to TRBJ2-3; TRBD2 aligns across 8 bases. Germline V lookup: CDR1 MNHEY, CDR2 SMNVEV (reference sequence). The CDR3 is 15 residues long. The trim removed 2 bases at V and 4 bases at J, leaving 5 bases unmatched. The chain's CDR3 is CASSLAGGWSDTQYF. In DNA, the CDR3 is TGTGCCAGCAGTTTAGCGGGGGGTTGGTCAGATACGCAGTATTTT.

This clonotype was detected a few times. The rearrangement joins TRBV4-3 to TRBJ2-1; 8 positions agree with TRBD1. The CDR3 has 15 amino acids. The V gene end was trimmed by 8 bases and the J gene end by 6 bases; junction bases not matched to a gene: 12. CDR1 LGHNA and CDR2 YSLEER come from the germline V gene. The CDR3 sequence: CASRPDRGFSNEQFF. The CDR3 DNA reads as TGCGCCAGCCGGCCTGACAGGGGATTTTCCAATGAGCAGTTCTTC.

This chain links TRBV7-3 with TRBJ2-3, with D unresolved. Germline V lookup: CDR1 SGHTA, CDR2 FQGTGA. V was trimmed by 2 bases and J by 10 bases, leaving 13 bases between them. The CDR3 loop spans 13 amino acids. CDR3 region: CASSLADPSAQYF. DNA of the CDR3: TGTGCCAGCAGCTTAGCGGACCCCTCGGCGCAGTATTTT.

The chain recombines TRBV9 with TRBJ2-5; 8 nucleotides align to TRBD2. The germline gives CDR1 SGDLS, CDR2 YYNGEE. After removal of 1 base from V and 5 bases from J, the junction contained 13 bases not matched to a gene. The CDR3 sequence is 17 residues long. DNA for the CDR3: TGTGCCAGCAGCGTATCGGGGGGGACCCCCGCCGGGGAGACCCAGTACTTC. Amino acids: CASSVSGGTPAGETQYF.

Notes on this clonotype: One end of the junction fails to match germline, which may point to a read error. Written as DNA, the CDR3 is TGTACCAGCAGCCAGACAGACTATGGCTACACCTTC. Its translation is CTSSQTDYGYTF. The gene calls are TRBV4-2 and TRBJ1-2; tentatively, D is TRBD1 (5 bases). Germline values: CDR1 LGHNA, CDR2 YNFKEQ. The length of the CDR3 is 12 residues.

The sample holds a few counts of this clonotype. The chain is built from TRBV20-1 and TRBJ2-3; 8 bases map to TRBD2. CDR3 size: 15 residues. Germline V gene sequence: CDR1 DFQATT, CDR2 SNEGSKA (reference sequence). V dropped 6 bases and J dropped 2; count of bases not matched to a gene: 10. The CDR3 here is CSASYPAGVTDTQYF. The DNA of the CDR3 is TGCAGTGCCTCGTACCCAGCGGGGGTCACAGATACGCAGTATTTT.

There are a few counts of this clonotype. The chain links TRBV6-4 to TRBJ2-3, with 9 bases fitting TRBD2. From germline, CDR1 is MRHNA and CDR2 SNTAGT. The CDR3 runs 17 residues. V trimming: 4 bases; J trimming: 4 bases; junction bases outside the gene matches: 12. The CDR3 nucleotides read TGTGCCAGCAGTGTAACTAGCGGGCCCCAGGGCGCAGATACGCAGTATTTT. Protein: CASSVTSGPQGADTQYF.

The chain has TRBV10-3 and TRBJ2-5; TRBD1 is a possible D gene (6 bases). CDR1 and CDR2 (germline): ENHRY, SYGVKD. V was shortened by 10 bases and J by 2 bases, with 14 bases between the two germline ends. This CDR3 is built from 13 residues. CDR3 sequence: CASKGQTQETQYF. CDR3 coding DNA: TGTGCCAGCAAAGGACAGACACAAGAGACCCAGTACTTC.

The CDR3 DNA follows: TGTGCCAGCAGCGCACAGGGCCAAAGCTCCTACAATGAGCAGTTCTTC. Amino acids: CASSAQGQSSYNEQFF. The V and J genes are TRBV12-3 or TRBV12-4 and TRBJ2-1; D possibly corresponds to TRBD1 (6 bases). CDR3 length: 16 residues. V lost 6 bases and J 0 bases, leaving 15 bases between the germline ends.

The sample holds a few counts of this clonotype. This chain uses TRBV29-1 with TRBJ2-3; TRBD2 matches 10 bases. The length of the CDR3 is 14 residues. Germline values: CDR1 SQVTM, CDR2 ANQGSEA. V lost 4 bases, J lost 2 bases, and 3 bases stayed unmatched. The CDR3 DNA is TGCAGCGTTGGGACTAGCGGAAACACAGATACGCAGTATTTT. Protein product: CSVGTSGNTDTQYF.